These 23 T cell receptor beta chains originate from one sample sequenced in a study of blood T cells in healthy people across ages. Alongside a J-beta primer mix, a sample-barcoded 5' primer served in a second PCR lasting about 6 to 12 cycles. TCRdb recomputed calls from the 5' RACE reads with MiXCR, one row per CDR3 protein. The data hold 750,000 to 1,000,000 distinct CDR3 sequences, with roughly 28% observed a single time. These data also formed part of another study, on T cells of mothers and their children.

Sequenced input: blood. These receptors all stem from a woman aged 40 to 50 in good health.

This clonotype appeared once. The chain couples TRBV6-5 to TRBJ2-3; TRBD2 agrees at 12 bases. Trimming cost V 7 bases and J 1 base; bases outside gene matches: 6. The germline CDR1 and CDR2 sequences are MNHEY and SVGAGI. The CDR3 runs 16 residues. The CDR3 loop is CASTPSSGGGTDTQYF. For the CDR3, the DNA is TGTGCCAGCACTCCATCTAGCGGGGGGGGCACAGATACGCAGTATTTT.

In regard to this clonotype: In this CDR3 the conserved last residue, phenylalanine or tryptophan, is missing, so a read error is likely. The CDR3 protein is CATSSGGLAGGQYV. The CDR3, as DNA: TGTGCCACCAGCAGTGGAGGACTAGCCGGTGGGCAGTACGTC. The chain is built from TRBV15 and TRBJ2-4; 8 bases align to TRBD2. This CDR3 region has 14 residues. CDR1 LNHNV and CDR2 YYDKDF come from the germline V gene (reference sequence). The V segment lost 3 bases and the J segment 13 bases; nucleotides outside the gene matches: 11.

The chain links TRBV7-9 to TRBJ2-7, with a weak D call TRBD1 (5 bases). Germline CDR1 and CDR2: SEHNR and FQNEAQ (reference sequence). The CDR3 sequence is 12 residues long. The V gene lost 5 bases and the J gene lost 6 bases, with 11 bases spanning the gap. The CDR3 region is CASSPIQGEQYF. CDR3 coding DNA: TGTGCCAGCAGCCCCATCCAGGGCGAGCAGTACTTC.

There are a few counts of this clonotype. The rearrangement uses TRBV30 and TRBJ2-7; the match to TRBD2 covers 14 bases. This CDR3 spans 15 amino acids. In germline, CDR1 is GTSNPN, CDR2 SVGIG (reference sequence). V was clipped by 5 bases and J by 3 bases; unmatched bases: 6. This CDR3 is CAWEAGLAGVYEQYF. As DNA, the CDR3 is TGTGCCTGGGAAGCGGGACTAGCGGGGGTCTACGAGCAGTACTTC.

The sample holds one count of this clonotype. Being one base from a much bigger clone, this may be a read error. J is TRBJ2-6 and V is TRBV6-5, with D maybe TRBD1 (5 bases). Germline lookup yields CDR1 MNHEY and CDR2 SVGAGI. The CDR3 extends over 16 amino acids. Deletions cut 2 bases from V and 8 bases from J, with 16 bases between. The CDR3 DNA reads TGTGCCAGCAGTTACCCAGCGCGCTCAGGGACCAACGTCCTGACTTTC. This translates into CASSYPARSGTNVLTF.

The chain joins TRBV7-6 to TRBJ2-7; a possible D gene is TRBD2 (6 bases). V was cut by 5 bases and J by 1 base, with 15 bases left in between. This CDR3 has 15 residues. In germline, CDR1 is SGHVS, CDR2 FNYEAQ. The CDR3 bases are TGTGCCAGCAGCCAGGCAGTGGGGGGATCCTACGAGCAGTACTTC. It specifies CASSQAVGGSYEQYF.

This clonotype was counted ten times or more. This sequence joins TRBV7-8 and TRBJ2-1; weak D call: TRBD2 (6 bases). The germline V and J ends were trimmed by 0 bases and 12 bases, with 21 bases remaining between them. CDR3 size: 16 residues. The germline gives CDR1 SGHVS, CDR2 FQNEAQ. In DNA, the CDR3 is TGTGCCAGCAGCTTAGCGCCGGGGAGGACGGAAGTCGTGCAGTTCTTC. It specifies CASSLAPGRTEVVQFF.

This clonotype was detected only a few times. At one of its ends the junction is not consistent with the germline gene, which may arise from a read error. J is TRBJ2-1 and V is TRBV5-1; tentative D call: TRBD2 (6 bases). This CDR3 is built from 15 residues. CDR1 and CDR2 from the germline V gene are SGHRS and YFSETQ. This chain's CDR3 is CAGSLESGGYNEQFF. CDR3 DNA sequence: TGCGCCGGCAGCTTGGAGTCTGGGGGGTACAATGAGCAGTTCTTC.

This clonotype was observed many times. The chain employs TRBV9 and TRBJ2-6; possible D gene TRBD2, 7 bases. The CDR3 spans 19 residues. V dropped 4 bases and J dropped 1 base, with 21 bases sitting between them. CDR1 is SGDLS and CDR2 is YYNGEE in the germline V gene. CDR3 protein: CASSPSGGASRSGANVLTF. The CDR3 nucleotides read TGTGCCAGCAGCCCCAGTGGGGGGGCGTCCCGATCTGGGGCCAACGTCCTGACTTTC.

In this sample, this clonotype turned up a few times. V is TRBV6-5 and J is TRBJ2-7; no clear D gene. Germline assignment: CDR1 MNHEY and CDR2 SVGAGI. The CDR3 length is 17 residues. The germline V and J ends were trimmed by 0 bases and 1 base, with 16 bases remaining between them. The CDR3 is CASSYSYQAGPSYEQYF. DNA of the CDR3: TGTGCCAGCAGTTACTCTTACCAGGCAGGACCTTCCTACGAGCAGTACTTC.

CDR3 DNA sequence: TGTGCCAGCAGCCCCTGGACAGGGAGGACTGAAGCTTTCTTT. Translated, it gives CASSPWTGRTEAFF. This chain joins TRBV7-2 and TRBJ1-1, with 8 bases fitting TRBD1. The V segment lost 5 bases and the J segment 5 bases; nucleotides outside the gene matches: 7. This CDR3 has 14 amino acids. Germline CDR1 and CDR2: SGHTA and FQGNSA.

This clonotype was seen more than once but under ten times. This chain uses TRBV5-1 with TRBJ2-7; 7 bases agree with TRBD1. Germline V gene data show CDR1 as SGHRS and CDR2 as YFSETQ. J gave up 5 bases and V 1 base, and 6 bases lay outside the gene matches. The CDR3 covers 14 residues. This CDR3 reads CASSLPTGLDEQYF. CDR3 coding DNA: TGCGCCAGCAGCTTGCCGACAGGGTTGGACGAGCAGTACTTC.

This clonotype turned up a few times. J is TRBJ2-3 and V is TRBV7-3; D is unclear. Trimming left V 3 bases short and J 4 bases short, with 11 bases between. The CDR3 consists of 14 residues. Germline V CDR1 and CDR2: SGHTA, FQGTGA. The CDR3 loop is CASSLGSQADTQYF. The CDR3 DNA is TGTGCCAGCAGCTTGGGCTCTCAGGCAGATACGCAGTATTTT.

The genes are TRBV27 and TRBJ2-7, with 7 bases identical to TRBD2. Unmatched junction bases numbered 7, after V lost 5 bases and J lost 3 bases. The CDR3 contains 14 residues. The germline V gene has CDR1 MNHEY and CDR2 SMNVEV (reference sequence). Here the CDR3 DNA reads TGTGCCAGCAGTGCAGATGGGGGGGTCTACGAGCAGTACTTC. Protein product: CASSADGGVYEQYF.

The gene calls are TRBV7-2 and TRBJ2-1, with 15 bases that match TRBD2. Germline CDR1 reads SGHTA; CDR2 reads FQGNSA. V gave up 5 bases and J gave up 2 bases; unmatched junction bases: 10. The CDR3 loop spans 19 amino acids. This CDR3 is CASSAPGTSGGYPYNEQFF. The DNA of the CDR3 is TGTGCCAGCAGCGCCCCCGGGACTAGCGGGGGGTATCCCTACAATGAGCAGTTCTTC. Together with reference TRBV7-2 and TRBJ2-1, the CDR3 gives the full variable domain: GAGVSQSPSNKVTEKGKDVELRCDPISGHTALYWYRQSLGQGLEFLIYFQGNSAPDKSGLPSDRFSAERTGGSVSTLTIQRTQQEDSAVYLCASSAPGTSGGYPYNEQFFGPGTRLTVL.

Points on this clonotype: With a much larger clone just one base away, this may be a read error. CDR3 bases: TGCGCCGGCAGCCCATCACAAGGGGCCTCATATGGCTACACCTTC. Encoded protein: CAGSPSQGASYGYTF. The chain uses TRBV4-3 and TRBJ1-2, with D maybe TRBD1 (5 bases). This CDR3 is 15 amino acids long. The germline V gene has CDR1 LGHNA and CDR2 YSLEER.

This clonotype was detected only a few times. With a much larger clone just one base away, this may be a read error. Written as DNA, the CDR3 is TGCGCCGGCAGCCGAGGGACAGGGTGGACAGATACGCAGTATTTT. It yields the protein CAGSRGTGWTDTQYF. The J gene is TRBJ2-3, the V gene TRBV5-1, with 9 bases matching TRBD1. Germline V CDR1 and CDR2: SGHRS, YFSETQ. The CDR3 consists of 15 residues.

This clonotype was seen ten or more times. The chain links TRBV12-3 or TRBV12-4 to TRBJ2-7, with D unresolved. Trimming took off 7 bases at V and 3 bases at J, with 16 bases between the two ends. The CDR3 is 14 residues long. CDR3 in DNA: TGTGCCAGCACCTCCTCCCCTAGGAACTACGAGCAGTACTTC. Residues: CASTSSPRNYEQYF.

The sample holds many counts of this clonotype. The genes are TRBV20-1 and TRBJ2-3, with TRBD2 matching over 12 bases. The CDR3 is 17 residues long. Trimming cost V 3 bases and J 2 bases; bases outside gene matches: 9. The germline gives CDR1 DFQATT, CDR2 SNEGSKA (reference sequence). CDR3 residues: CSASPRLAGVPTDTQYF. The CDR3 DNA is TGCAGTGCTAGTCCCCGACTAGCGGGGGTTCCCACAGATACGCAGTATTTT.

The chain joins TRBV28 to TRBJ2-7; possibly TRBD1 or TRBD2 for D (5 bases each). Trimming removed 5 bases from V and 2 bases from J, with 16 bases in between. Per germline, CDR1 MDHEN and CDR2 SYDVKM. CDR3 length: 15 residues. The CDR3 DNA sequence: TGTGCCAGCAGTGTCACCGGGGCAGTAACCTACGAGCAGTACTTC. This gives the protein CASSVTGAVTYEQYF.

In its sample, this clonotype was seen many times. The rearrangement links TRBV7-3 to TRBJ2-3, with TRBD1 identical over 8 bases. Trimming at V came to 0 bases and at J to 10 bases, leaving 9 bases not matched to a gene. The CDR3 sequence is 15 residues long. Germline V gives CDR1 SGHTA, CDR2 FQGTGA. The CDR3 here is CASSLTDRGPSPQYF. The CDR3 DNA follows: TGTGCCAGCAGCTTAACAGACAGGGGACCTTCCCCGCAGTATTTT.

The gene calls are TRBV7-3 and TRBJ2-1; 7 nucleotides align to TRBD2. The CDR3 length is 17 residues. Germline CDR1 and CDR2: SGHTA and FQGTGA. J was trimmed by 0 bases and V by 5 bases; bases with no gene match: 10. The CDR3 DNA reads TGTGCCAGCAGCCCCGCCGCCCGACTAGCCTCCTACAATGAGCAGTTCTTC. Its protein is CASSPAARLASYNEQFF. The whole variable domain, filled in from reference TRBV7-3 and TRBJ2-1, reads GAGVSQTPSNKVTEKGKYVELRCDPISGHTALYWYRQSLGQGPEFLIYFQGTGAADDSGLPNDRFFAVRPEGSVSTLKIQRTERGDSAVYLCASSPAARLASYNEQFFGPGTRLTVL.

The rearrangement joins TRBV7-2 to TRBJ2-3; D perhaps matches TRBD1 (5 bases). The CDR3 extends over 15 amino acids. Germline CDR1 is SGHTA and CDR2 is FQGNSA. V was cut by 2 bases and J by 6 bases, with 15 bases left in between. The chain's CDR3 is CASSLYHAGMDTQYF. DNA for the CDR3: TGTGCCAGCAGCTTATATCACGCAGGGATGGATACGCAGTATTTT.